Following are 20 T cell receptor beta chains from one sample sequenced in a study of blood T cell repertoires in COVID-19. This table comes from immunoSEQ multiplex PCR, and its TCRdb copy is limited to in-frame clones, with some not included. Found here are a few hundred thousand clones, roughly 80% of them singletons; the top ten hold approximately 4.5%. The sequencing input was PBMCs or T cells enriched from blood (not recorded which). These receptors were collected from a man in his thirties or forties with acute COVID-19.

The V call is TRBV7-9, the J call TRBJ2-3; D is uncertain. This CDR3 has 13 amino acids. Germline loops: CDR1 SEHNR, CDR2 FQNEAQ (reference sequence). The germline V and J ends were trimmed by 3 bases and 3 bases, with 7 bases remaining between them. The CDR3 sequence is CASSFDGTDTQYF. The CDR3 DNA reads TGTGCCAGCAGCTTCGACGGGACAGATACGCAGTATTTT.

This clone was counted only a few times. The rearrangement uses TRBV11-2 and TRBJ1-2; no firm D call. Germline CDR1 and CDR2: SGHAT and FQNNGV. The germline V and J ends were trimmed by 5 bases and 0 bases, with 4 bases remaining between them. This CDR3 contains 12 residues. CDR3 amino acids: CASSAANYGYTF. The DNA of the CDR3 is TGTGCCAGCAGCGCAGCTAACTATGGCTACACCTTC.

The J gene is TRBJ1-5, the V gene TRBV15; weak D call: TRBD1 (5 bases). The germline gives CDR1 LNHNV, CDR2 YYDKDF (reference sequence). This CDR3 has 15 residues. The germline V and J ends were trimmed by 0 bases and 4 bases, with 10 bases remaining between them. CDR3 protein: CATSRDIGGNQPQHF. The CDR3 region has the DNA TGTGCCACCAGCAGAGATATTGGGGGGAATCAGCCCCAGCATTTT. The full variable domain, its missing parts supplied by reference TRBV15 and TRBJ1-5, is DAMVIQNPRYQVTQFGKPVTLSCSQTLNHNVMYWYQQKSSQAPKLLFHYYDKDFNNEADTPDNFQSRRPNTSFCFLDIRSPGLGDTAMYLCATSRDIGGNQPQHFGDGTRLSIL.

V usage is TRBV6-5 and J usage is TRBJ1-2; weak D call: TRBD1 (6 bases). Germline lookup yields CDR1 MNHEY and CDR2 SVGAGI. V was trimmed by 2 bases and J by 9 bases, leaving 16 bases between them. The CDR3 totals 14 residues. CDR3 nucleotide sequence: TGTGCCAGCAGTTACGCTGATTCGGGACACCGCTACACCTTC. Residues: CASSYADSGHRYTF.

The sample holds a few counts of this clone. The chain carries TRBV9 and TRBJ2-1; D may be TRBD2 (6 bases). Germline-derived CDR1 and CDR2 are SGDLS and YYNGEE. V was shortened by 4 bases and J by 4 bases, with 18 bases between the two germline ends. The CDR3 consists of 16 residues. CDR3 sequence (DNA): TGTGCCAGCAGCCCAGTCGGGCTAGCGCTTTACAATGAGCAGTTCTTC. Translated, it gives CASSPVGLALYNEQFF.

The chain uses TRBV6-5 and TRBJ1-1, with a possible D match to TRBD1 (5 bases). Trimming stripped 7 bases from V and 4 bases from J, with 13 bases between. This CDR3 region has 13 residues. Germline CDR1 reads MNHEY; CDR2 reads SVGAGI. CDR3 sequence (DNA): TGTGCCAGCACCGAGGGGAGGGGCACTGAAGCTTTCTTT. Translation: CASTEGRGTEAFF.

The chain combines TRBV4-2 with TRBJ1-1; TRBD1 matches 7 bases. Trimming took 2 bases from V and 5 from J; bases not matched to a gene: 8. The CDR3 is 15 residues long. From germline, CDR1 is LGHNA and CDR2 YNFKEQ. In DNA form, the CDR3 reads TGTGCCAGCAGCCAATCCATAGACAGGGAAACTGAAGCTTTCTTT. It is translated as CASSQSIDRETEAFF.

Here the CDR3 DNA reads TGTGCCAGCAGCTCAGGGGACGCCTTCAATCAGCCCCAGCATTTT. It specifies CASSSGDAFNQPQHF. The chain is built from TRBV7-9 and TRBJ1-5; possibly TRBD1 for D (6 bases). CDR3 length: 15 residues. Germline-derived CDR1 and CDR2 are SEHNR and FQNEAQ (reference sequence). Trimming stripped 4 bases from V and 3 bases from J, with 13 bases between.

The chain couples TRBV6-1 to TRBJ2-5; 9 bases map to TRBD1. CDR3 length equals 15 residues. Losses at the gene ends were 2 bases for V and 2 bases for J; bases not matched to a gene: 3. Per germline, CDR1 MNHNS and CDR2 SASEGT. CDR3 DNA: TGTGCCAGCAGTGAACTTGGGACAGGGCAAGAGACCCAGTACTTC. Amino acids: CASSELGTGQETQYF.

V and J are TRBV6-5 and TRBJ1-2, with 9 bases fitting TRBD1. Per the germline V gene, CDR1 is MNHEY and CDR2 is SVGAGI. The CDR3 loop spans 13 amino acids. Trimming cost V 6 bases and J 6 bases; bases outside gene matches: 5. CDR3: CASSYRQGDGYTF. The CDR3, as DNA: TGTGCCAGCAGCTACAGACAGGGGGATGGCTACACCTTC.

The rearrangement links TRBV9 to TRBJ2-5; 7 bases are shared with TRBD1. Germline V CDR1 and CDR2: SGDLS, YYNGEE. This CDR3 is built from 14 residues. V lost 0 bases to trimming and J lost 4 bases; unmatched junction nucleotides: 3. The CDR3 is CASSVGQGRETQYF. DNA for the CDR3: TGTGCCAGCAGCGTAGGACAGGGAAGAGAGACCCAGTACTTC.

This clone appeared a few times. The gene calls are TRBV7-9 and TRBJ1-1; the D gene is possibly TRBD1 (5 bases). The CDR3 is 14 residues long. The germline V gene encodes CDR1 SEHNR and CDR2 FQNEAQ (reference sequence). CDR3 nucleotide sequence: TGTGCTGGACAAACCGCCCTGTCGGACACTGAAGCTTTCTTT. It codes for CAGQTALSDTEAFF.

The CDR3 coding sequence is TGTGCCAGCAGCGACCAGGGGAAGATACAGTTCTTC. It translates to CASSDQGKIQFF. The chain recombines TRBV11-2 with TRBJ2-1; tentatively, D is TRBD1 (6 bases). V was pared by 5 bases and J by 13 bases, with 15 bases between. Germline assignment: CDR1 SGHAT and CDR2 FQNNGV. The CDR3 runs to 12 residues. The full variable domain, completed using reference TRBV11-2 and TRBJ2-1, is EAGVAQSPRYKIIEKRQSVAFWCNPISGHATLYWYQQILGQGPKLLIQFQNNGVVDDSQLPKDRFSAERLKGVDSTLKIQPAKLEDSAVYLCASSDQGKIQFFGPGTRLTVL.

This chain uses TRBV9 with TRBJ2-5, with D possibly TRBD2 on 5 matching bases. CDR1 and CDR2 (germline): SGDLS, YYNGEE. The CDR3 contains 13 residues. The ends were cut back, 3 bases at V and 2 bases at J, with 8 bases in the middle. DNA of the CDR3: TGTGCCAGCAGCGACCGGAGGCAAGAGACCCAGTACTTC. Translated: CASSDRRQETQYF.

This chain uses TRBV5-1 with TRBJ1-1; no reliable D call. This CDR3 comprises 11 residues. CDR1 and CDR2 from the germline V gene are SGHRS and YFSETQ. V was shortened by 9 bases and J by 5 bases, with 11 bases between the two germline ends. CDR3 sequence: CATSAGTEAFF. As DNA, the CDR3 is TGCGCCACCTCTGCGGGAACTGAAGCTTTCTTT.

The gene calls are TRBV24-1 and TRBJ2-1, with 9 nucleotides matching TRBD2. CDR1 and CDR2 (germline): KGHDR, SFDVKD. V trimming: 4 bases; J trimming: 5 bases; junction bases outside the gene matches: 8. The CDR3 extends over 16 amino acids. The CDR3 spells CATSDPRTSVHNEQFF. Written as DNA, the CDR3 is TGTGCCACCAGTGACCCCCGGACTAGCGTACACAATGAGCAGTTCTTC.

V gene TRBV2 combines with J gene TRBJ2-2; 8 bases align to TRBD1. The CDR3 has 15 amino acids. CDR1 and CDR2 (germline): SNHLY, FYNNEI. V lost 5 bases, J lost 0 bases, and 2 bases stayed unmatched. The CDR3 DNA follows: TGTGCCAGCAGTAGACAGGGGACGAACACCGGGGAGCTGTTTTTT. Translation gives CASSRQGTNTGELFF. The whole variable domain, filled in from reference TRBV2 and TRBJ2-2, reads EPEVTQTPSHQVTQMGQEVILRCVPISNHLYFYWYRQILGQKVEFLVSFYNNEISEKSEIFDDQFSVERPDGSNFTLKIRSTKLEDSAMYFCASSRQGTNTGELFFGEGSRLTVL.

This clone appeared once. The chain joins TRBV5-4 to TRBJ2-2; 10 nucleotides agree with TRBD1. The CDR3 runs to 16 residues. Germline trimming cut 3 bases from V and 6 bases from J; bases unmatched to any gene: 8. The germline gives CDR1 SGHNT, CDR2 YYREEE (reference sequence). The CDR3 here is CASSWLGTGDAGELFF. CDR3 DNA sequence: TGTGCCAGCAGCTGGCTCGGGACAGGGGACGCCGGGGAGCTGTTTTTT.

The chain combines TRBV7-9 with TRBJ1-4; 9 bases are shared with TRBD1. The V segment lost 7 bases and the J segment 8 bases; nucleotides outside the gene matches: 8. The CDR3 sequence is 14 residues long. The germline CDR1 and CDR2 sequences are SEHNR and FQNEAQ (reference sequence). The CDR3 DNA reads as TGTGCCAGCATCAAACAGGGGGCTGGGGAAAAACTGTTTTTT. The encoded protein is CASIKQGAGEKLFF.

This rearrangement joins TRBV9 to TRBJ2-5; TRBD1 is a possible D gene (6 bases). The V gene's germline CDR1 is SGDLS and CDR2 YYNGEE. The V and J ends lost 4 bases and 2 bases respectively, with 15 bases between them. This CDR3 spans 15 amino acids. The CDR3: CASSHRTESQETQYF. The DNA of the CDR3 is TGTGCCAGCAGCCATAGGACAGAGAGTCAAGAGACCCAGTACTTC.